Given below is one TCR beta chain in context. Antigen unknown. Mismatch with germline at one junction end may stem from a read error. The primer mix had 60 Vbeta and 13 Jbeta primers. Some clones are missing from TCRdb's copy, which holds only in-frame ones; the method was immunoSEQ multiplex PCR. Found here are approximately 150,000 clones, around four fifths of them singletons; the top ten hold 2.5%. These data belong to a study of cytomegalovirus exposure and HLA in healthy donors. General study points: At a 0.05 false discovery rate, a later analysis found some 18,000 TCR beta sequences to be associated with HLA alleles. Donors belonging to an Asian-associated ancestry cluster reportedly showed fewer N-insertions in productive TCRs than the approximately 680-donor mean, according to what a later analysis found. A later analysis found common viral pathogens apparently linked to several of the most significant clusters.

The germline CDR1 and CDR2 sequences are SEHNR and FQNEAQ (reference sequence). The length of the CDR3 is 16 residues. The sample comprised PBMCs. The TCR originated in a boy aged 2 to 10 in good health and CMV-seronegative. The V and J genes are TRBV7-9 and TRBJ2-2; D is perhaps TRBD1 (6 bases). The chain's CDR3 is CSSRGRPQGNTGELFF. For the CDR3, the DNA is TGTTCCAGCAGGGGTCGTCCCCAGGGTAACACCGGGGAGCTGTTTTTT.